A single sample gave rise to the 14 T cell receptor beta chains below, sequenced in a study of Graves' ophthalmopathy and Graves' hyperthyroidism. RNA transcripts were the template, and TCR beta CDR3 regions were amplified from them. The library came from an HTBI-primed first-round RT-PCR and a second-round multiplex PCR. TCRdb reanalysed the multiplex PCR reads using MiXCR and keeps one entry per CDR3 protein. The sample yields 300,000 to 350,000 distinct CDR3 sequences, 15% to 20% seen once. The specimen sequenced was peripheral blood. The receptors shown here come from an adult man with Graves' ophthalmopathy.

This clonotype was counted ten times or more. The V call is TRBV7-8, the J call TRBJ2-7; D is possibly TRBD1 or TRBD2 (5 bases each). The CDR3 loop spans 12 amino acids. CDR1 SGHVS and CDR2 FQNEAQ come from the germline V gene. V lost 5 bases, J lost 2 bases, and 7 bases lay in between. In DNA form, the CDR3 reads TGTGCCAGCAGCGGGGGTACCTACGAGCAGTACTTC. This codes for CASSGGTYEQYF. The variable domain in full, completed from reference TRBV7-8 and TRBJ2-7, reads GAGVSQSPRYKVAKRGQDVALRCDPISGHVSLFWYQQALGQGPEFLTYFQNEAQLDKSGLPSDRFFAERPEGSVSTLKIQRTQQEDSAVYLCASSGGTYEQYFGPGTRLTVT.

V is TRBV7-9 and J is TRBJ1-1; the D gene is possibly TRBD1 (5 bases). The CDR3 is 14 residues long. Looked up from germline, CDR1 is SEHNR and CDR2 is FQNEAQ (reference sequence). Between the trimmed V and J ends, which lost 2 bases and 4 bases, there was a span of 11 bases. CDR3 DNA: TGTGCCAGCAGCTTACTACCTGGGGCCACTGAAGCTTTCTTT. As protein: CASSLLPGATEAFF.

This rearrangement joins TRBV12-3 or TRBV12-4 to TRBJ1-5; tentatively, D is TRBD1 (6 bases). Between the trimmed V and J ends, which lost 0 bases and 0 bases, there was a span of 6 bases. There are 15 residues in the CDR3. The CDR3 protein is CASSLAGHSNQPQHF. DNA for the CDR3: TGTGCCAGCAGTTTAGCGGGACATAGCAATCAGCCCCAGCATTTT.

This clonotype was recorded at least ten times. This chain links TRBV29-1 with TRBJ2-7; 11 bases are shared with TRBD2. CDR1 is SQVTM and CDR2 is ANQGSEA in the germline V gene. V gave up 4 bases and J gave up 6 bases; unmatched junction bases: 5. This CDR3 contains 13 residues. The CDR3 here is CSVAGLAALEQYF. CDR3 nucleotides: TGCAGCGTTGCGGGACTAGCGGCTCTCGAGCAGTACTTC.

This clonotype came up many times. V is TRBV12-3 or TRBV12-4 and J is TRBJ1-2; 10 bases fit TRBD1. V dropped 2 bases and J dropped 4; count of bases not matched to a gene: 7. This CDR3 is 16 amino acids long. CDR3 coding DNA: TGTGCCAGCAGTTTATCCCGACAGGGGGCTGCCTATGGCTACACCTTC. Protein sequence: CASSLSRQGAAYGYTF.

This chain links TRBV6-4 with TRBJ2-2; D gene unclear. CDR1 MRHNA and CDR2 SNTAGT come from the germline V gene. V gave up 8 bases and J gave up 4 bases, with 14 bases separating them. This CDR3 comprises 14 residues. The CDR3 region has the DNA TGTGCCAGCTCCGAAGGCGTTAGCACCGGGGAGCTGTTTTTT. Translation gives CASSEGVSTGELFF.

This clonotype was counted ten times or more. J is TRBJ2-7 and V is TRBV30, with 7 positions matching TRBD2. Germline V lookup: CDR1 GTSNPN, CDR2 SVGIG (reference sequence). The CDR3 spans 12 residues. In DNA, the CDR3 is TGTGCTGGGGAGGGGAACTCCTACGAGCAGTACTTC. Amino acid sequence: CAGEGNSYEQYF. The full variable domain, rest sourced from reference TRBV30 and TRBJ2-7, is SQTIHQWPATLVQPVGSPLSLECTVEGTSNPNLYWYRQAAGRGLQLLFYSVGIGQISSEVPQNLSASRPQDRQFILSSKKLLLSDSGFYLCAGEGNSYEQYFGPGTRLTVT.

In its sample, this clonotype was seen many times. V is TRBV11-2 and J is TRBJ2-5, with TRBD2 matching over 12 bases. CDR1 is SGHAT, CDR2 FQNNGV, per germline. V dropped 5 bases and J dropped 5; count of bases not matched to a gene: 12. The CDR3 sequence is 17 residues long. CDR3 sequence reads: CASSVKLAGGVRETQYF. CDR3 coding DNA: TGTGCCAGCAGCGTAAAACTAGCGGGAGGAGTCAGGGAGACCCAGTACTTC.

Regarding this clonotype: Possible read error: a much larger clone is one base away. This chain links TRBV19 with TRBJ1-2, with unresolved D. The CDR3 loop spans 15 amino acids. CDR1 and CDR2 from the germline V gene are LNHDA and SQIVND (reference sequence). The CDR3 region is CVSSIDRRTNYGYTF. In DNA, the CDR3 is TGTGTCAGTAGTATAGATCGCAGAACTAACTATGGCTACACCTTC.

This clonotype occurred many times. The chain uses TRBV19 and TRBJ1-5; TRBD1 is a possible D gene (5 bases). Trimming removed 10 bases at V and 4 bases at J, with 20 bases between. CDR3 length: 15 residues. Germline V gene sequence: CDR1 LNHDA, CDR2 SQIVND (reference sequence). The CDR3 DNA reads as TGTGCCACCACATCAGGACATTTTTCAAATCAGCCCCAGCATTTT. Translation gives CATTSGHFSNQPQHF.

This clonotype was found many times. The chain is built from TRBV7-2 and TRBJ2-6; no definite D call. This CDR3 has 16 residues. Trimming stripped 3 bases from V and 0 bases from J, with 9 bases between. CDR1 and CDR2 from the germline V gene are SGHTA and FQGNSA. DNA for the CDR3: TGTGCCAGCAGCTTCCGCGGTAGCTCTGGGGCCAACGTCCTGACTTTC. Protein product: CASSFRGSSGANVLTF. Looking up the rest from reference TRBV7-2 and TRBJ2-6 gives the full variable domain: GAGVSQSPSNKVTEKGKDVELRCDPISGHTALYWYRQSLGQGLEFLIYFQGNSAPDKSGLPSDRFSAERTGGSVSTLTIQRTQQEDSAVYLCASSFRGSSGANVLTFGAGSRLTVL.

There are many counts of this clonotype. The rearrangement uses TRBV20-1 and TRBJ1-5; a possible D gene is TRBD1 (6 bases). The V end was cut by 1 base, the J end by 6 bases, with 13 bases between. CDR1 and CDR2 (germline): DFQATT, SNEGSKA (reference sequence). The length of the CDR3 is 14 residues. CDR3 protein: CSARALGGRQPQHF. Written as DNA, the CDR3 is TGCAGTGCTAGAGCCCTGGGGGGGCGTCAGCCCCAGCATTTT.

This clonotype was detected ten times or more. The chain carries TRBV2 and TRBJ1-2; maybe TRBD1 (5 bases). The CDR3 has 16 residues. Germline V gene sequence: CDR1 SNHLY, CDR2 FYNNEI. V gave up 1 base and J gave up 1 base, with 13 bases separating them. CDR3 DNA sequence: TGTGCCAGCAGTGAAGAGGGGCTTCTACTTAACTATGGCTACACCTTC. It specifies CASSEEGLLLNYGYTF.

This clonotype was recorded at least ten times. The CDR3 DNA is TGTGCCAGCAGTCCCACGGACAGCTATGGCTACACCTTC. Translated, it gives CASSPTDSYGYTF. This chain uses TRBV25-1 with TRBJ1-2; weak D call: TRBD1 (6 bases). Trimming cost V 5 bases and J 4 bases, with 11 bases left between them. The CDR3 is 13 amino acids. Germline CDR1 and CDR2: MGHDK and SYGVNS.